The T cell receptor beta chain under discussion was sequenced for a study of T cell responses to AZD1222 COVID-19 vaccine. Study-wide points: Clonal diversity was possibly underestimated; the donors were predominantly white British and more often female.

TCRdb's copy holds only in-frame clones and misses some; the assay was immunoSEQ multiplex PCR. The sample has some 150,000 clones; over 70% are singletons. Note on this clone: Its antigen is still unknown. Other DNA sequences from this sample encode an identical CDR3 as well.

From germline, CDR1 is MDHEN and CDR2 SYDVKM. The V and J ends lost 6 bases and 0 bases, in that order; junction bases with no gene match: 2. The CDR3 covers 14 residues. The sample was peripheral blood, taken 28 days after the second AZD1222 dose. The chain recombines TRBV28 with TRBJ1-5, with TRBD1 matching over 7 bases. The clonotype originates from an adult who received the AZD1222 COVID-19 vaccine. DNA of the CDR3: TGTGCCAGCAGGCCAGGGGGTAGCAATCAGCCCCAGCATTTT. Residues: CASRPGGSNQPQHF.